Here is one T cell receptor (beta chain) with its context. As yet, its antigen is unknown. The method was immunoSEQ multiplex PCR; TCRdb's version includes in-frame clones alone and lacks a portion of them. Among 90,000 to 150,000 clones listed, approximately 87% were seen once. CDR1 and CDR2 (germline): SGDLS, YYNGEE. V was pared by 0 bases and J by 4 bases, with 2 bases of the junction left unmatched. This CDR3 contains 16 residues. The data were taken from a study of T cell responses to AZD1222 COVID-19 vaccine. Study-wide points: The study found vaccine-associated CD4 TCRs spanning spike, dominant at 160-218 and 743-854. Among the donors, most were white British and more were female, and clonal diversity was possibly underestimated. It was only after the peak T cell response that any repertoires were sampled.

This chain joins TRBV9 and TRBJ2-3, with 13 bases lining up with TRBD2. Sequencing used peripheral blood, obtained on day 0 of AZD1222 vaccination. This clonotype was sampled from an adult in good health. CDR3 DNA sequence: TGTGCCAGCAGCGTAGGGACTAGCGGGAGTTCAGATACGCAGTATTTT. Its protein product is CASSVGTSGSSDTQYF.